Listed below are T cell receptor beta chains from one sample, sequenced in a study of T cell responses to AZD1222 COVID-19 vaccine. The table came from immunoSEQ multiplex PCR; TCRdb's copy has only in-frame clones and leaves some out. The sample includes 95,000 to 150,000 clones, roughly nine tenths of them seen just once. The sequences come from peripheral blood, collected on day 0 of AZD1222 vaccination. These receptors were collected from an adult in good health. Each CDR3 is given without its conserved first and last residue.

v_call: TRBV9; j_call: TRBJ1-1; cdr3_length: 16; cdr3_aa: ASSVAPLETVSYTEAF
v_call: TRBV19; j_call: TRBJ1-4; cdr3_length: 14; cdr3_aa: ASSIDGGATNEKLF
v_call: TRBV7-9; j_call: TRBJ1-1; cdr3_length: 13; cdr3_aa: ASTARWGSGTEAF
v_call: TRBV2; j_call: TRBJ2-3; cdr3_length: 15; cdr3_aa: ASSHGASGWGTDTQY
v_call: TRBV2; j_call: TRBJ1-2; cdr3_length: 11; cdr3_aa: ASSGTGGYGYT
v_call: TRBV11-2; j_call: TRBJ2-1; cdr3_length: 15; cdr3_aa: ASSPTSGRGPYNEQF
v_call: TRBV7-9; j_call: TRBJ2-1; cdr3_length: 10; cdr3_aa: ASSLGGREQF
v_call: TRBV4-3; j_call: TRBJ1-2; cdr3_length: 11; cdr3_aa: ASSHGTNYGYT
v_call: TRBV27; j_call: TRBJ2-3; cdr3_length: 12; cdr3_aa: ASSWAGAADTQY
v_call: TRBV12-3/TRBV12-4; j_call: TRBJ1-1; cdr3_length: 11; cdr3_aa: ASKPGMTLEAF
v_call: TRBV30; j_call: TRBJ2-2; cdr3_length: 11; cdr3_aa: AWNGQNTGELF
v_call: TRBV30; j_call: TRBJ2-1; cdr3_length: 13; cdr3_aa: AWIAGGGPYNEQF
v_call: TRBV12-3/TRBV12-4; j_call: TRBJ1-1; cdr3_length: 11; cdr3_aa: ASSWGQDTEAF
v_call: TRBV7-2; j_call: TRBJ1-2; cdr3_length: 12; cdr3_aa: ASSLNRESYGYT
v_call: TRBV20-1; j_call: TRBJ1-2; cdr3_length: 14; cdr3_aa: SASAEQTRDFYGYT
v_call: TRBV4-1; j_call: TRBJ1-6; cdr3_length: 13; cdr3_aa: ASSQVLVGNSPLH
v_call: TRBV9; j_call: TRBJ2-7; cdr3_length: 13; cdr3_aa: ASSVDSGFLYEQY
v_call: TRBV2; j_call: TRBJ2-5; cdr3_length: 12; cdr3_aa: ASSTASTLETQY
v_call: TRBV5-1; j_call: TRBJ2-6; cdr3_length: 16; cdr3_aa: ASSSPQGLASGANVLT
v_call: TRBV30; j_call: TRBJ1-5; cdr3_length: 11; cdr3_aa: AWTPGGDQPQH